This T cell receptor beta chain was sequenced in a study of blood T cell repertoires in COVID-19. Overall study: Acute-phase and convalescent COVID-19 samples originated in the United States, Italy and Spain. Nucleic acid was either cDNA or gDNA, and it came from T cells, B-cell-depleted T cells, or PBMCs.

Measured with immunoSEQ multiplex PCR; TCRdb has only the in-frame clones, and not every one. This sample has over 450,000 clones; roughly nine tenths occur once, and the top ten carry less than 9%. As regards this clone: A junction end diverges from the germline sequence, so it may reflect a read error.

The CDR3 totals 12 residues. CDR1 is MGHDK, CDR2 SYGVNS, per germline. Followed over time, Seattle patients had been enrolled while infection was active. This receptor was identified in a woman in her fifties or sixties with COVID-19, enrolled during active disease. The rearrangement joins TRBV25-1 to TRBJ1-1; a weak D match, TRBD1 (6 bases). Sequenced sample: peripheral blood. The CDR3 is CASGTRGGLTLF. CDR3 DNA: TGTGCCAGCGGTACGAGGGGGGGGTTGACGCTCTTT.